Below are 16 T cell receptor beta chains sequenced from a single sample in a study of blood T cell repertoires in COVID-19. The method was immunoSEQ multiplex PCR; TCRdb's version includes in-frame clones alone and lacks a portion of them. In the table there are around 200,000 clones, more than 75% of which are singletons. The source material was peripheral blood. Receptor source: a man in his forties or fifties with active or convalescent COVID-19.

The V call is TRBV28, the J call TRBJ2-5, with 7 bases lining up with TRBD2. This CDR3 region has 14 residues. Germline V lookup: CDR1 MDHEN, CDR2 SYDVKM. Unmatched junction bases numbered 1, after V lost 2 bases and J lost 1 base. In DNA, the CDR3 is TGTGCCAGCAGTTTAGGGGGGGTCCAAGAGACCCAGTACTTC. It yields the protein CASSLGGVQETQYF. Using reference TRBV28 and TRBJ2-5 for the parts outside the CDR3, the full variable domain is DVKVTQSSRYLVKRTGEKVFLECVQDMDHENMFWYRQDPGLGLRLIYFSYDVKMKEKGDIPEGYSVSREKKERFSLILESASTNQTSMYLCASSLGGVQETQYFGPGTRLLVL.

This chain links TRBV7-9 with TRBJ2-7; D may be TRBD1 (6 bases). The length of the CDR3 is 16 residues. Germline assignment: CDR1 SEHNR and CDR2 FQNEAQ (reference sequence). V shed 1 base and J shed 9 bases, with 22 bases lying between them. The CDR3 protein is CASSLVTGQGRLVQYF. The DNA of the CDR3 is TGTGCCAGCAGCTTAGTCACCGGCCAGGGGCGGCTGGTGCAGTACTTC.

This clone was observed a handful of times. The chain is built from TRBV27 and TRBJ1-1; no reliable D call. The CDR3 contains 14 residues. Germline CDR1 is MNHEY and CDR2 is SMNVEV (reference sequence). Trimming removed 3 bases at V and 1 base at J, with 9 bases between. The CDR3 spells CASSFSRWNTEAFF. CDR3 nucleotide sequence: TGTGCCAGCAGTTTCTCTAGATGGAACACTGAAGCTTTCTTT.

The V and J genes are TRBV11-2 and TRBJ2-5, with 7 bases identical to TRBD2. The CDR3 is 13 residues long. The V gene end was trimmed by 5 bases and the J gene end by 9 bases; junction bases not matched to a gene: 9. The germline V gene has CDR1 SGHAT and CDR2 FQNNGV. CDR3 residues: CASSPLEAGAQYF. As DNA, the CDR3 is TGTGCCAGCAGCCCGCTCGAGGCGGGGGCCCAGTACTTC.

In DNA, the CDR3 is TGTGCCACCAGTGATTTTTGGGGGGTTAGCGGGGGTACCCACACAGATACGCAGTATTTT. Its translation is CATSDFWGVSGGTHTDTQYF. This chain uses TRBV24-1 with TRBJ2-3, with 9 positions matching TRBD2. This CDR3 has 20 residues. V lost 1 base, J lost 2 bases, and 15 bases stayed unmatched. The germline V gene encodes CDR1 KGHDR and CDR2 SFDVKD.

The chain couples TRBV28 to TRBJ1-1; D remains ambiguous. The CDR3 spans 15 residues. The germline V gene encodes CDR1 MDHEN and CDR2 SYDVKM. V gave up 2 bases and J gave up 2 bases, with 12 bases separating them. In nucleotides, the CDR3 is TGTGCCAGCAGTTTAGTCCAACAGATAAACACTGAAGCTTTCTTT. It specifies CASSLVQQINTEAFF.

The chain links TRBV7-8 to TRBJ1-2; 7 bases align to TRBD1. V shed 4 bases and J 5 bases; nucleotides not matched to a gene: 10. Germline CDR1 SGHVS, CDR2 FQNEAQ. The CDR3 consists of 15 residues. In DNA, the CDR3 is TGTGCCAGCAGCTCAACAGGGGTTGAGGAATATGGCTACACCTTC. Translating it yields CASSSTGVEEYGYTF.

The chain employs TRBV5-4 and TRBJ2-2, with 10 nucleotides matching TRBD1. Germline V gene sequence: CDR1 SGHNT, CDR2 YYREEE (reference sequence). After removal of 3 bases from V and 1 base from J, the junction contained 6 bases not matched to a gene. The CDR3 covers 17 residues. CDR3 DNA sequence: TGTGCCAGCAGCTCTGGGGGGACAGGGGTGAACACCGGGGAGCTGTTTTTT. This encodes CASSSGGTGVNTGELFF.

The genes are TRBV5-1 and TRBJ1-2; 8 bases are a match to TRBD1. Germline CDR1 SGHRS, CDR2 YFSETQ. There are 12 residues in the CDR3. V was clipped by 4 bases and J by 9 bases; unmatched bases: 5. Written as DNA, the CDR3 is TGCGCCAGCAGCCCCGGACAGGGTAGCTACACCTTC. As protein: CASSPGQGSYTF.

The chain combines TRBV4-1 with TRBJ1-1; D may be TRBD1 (5 bases). CDR1 is MGHRA, CDR2 YSYEKL, per germline. The CDR3 has 14 amino acids. V dropped 6 bases and J dropped 1 base, with 12 bases sitting between them. CDR3: CASRRGLGNTEAFF. The CDR3, as DNA: TGCGCCAGCAGGCGGGGGTTAGGGAACACTGAAGCTTTCTTT.

J is TRBJ1-1 and V is TRBV9, with TRBD1 as a possible D gene (6 bases). V was pared by 3 bases and J by 4 bases, with 16 bases between. Germline lookup yields CDR1 SGDLS and CDR2 YYNGEE. The CDR3 consists of 15 residues. For the CDR3, the DNA is TGTGCCAGCAGCGCCAACGGACAGTTTCTCACTGAAGCTTTCTTT. As protein: CASSANGQFLTEAFF.

The V call is TRBV6-1, the J call TRBJ2-7; TRBD2 agrees at 15 bases. V lost 6 bases to trimming and J lost 5 bases; unmatched junction nucleotides: 5. The germline gives CDR1 MNHNS, CDR2 SASEGT. The CDR3 loop spans 15 amino acids. CDR3 in DNA: TGTGCCAGCAGGATAGGACTAGCGGGAGGGAACGAGCAGTACTTC. It yields the protein CASRIGLAGGNEQYF.

CDR3 sequence: CASSPAQGGRNQPQHF. Written as DNA, the CDR3 is TGTGCCAGCTCACCGGCGCAGGGAGGGAGGAATCAGCCCCAGCATTTT. The gene calls are TRBV18 and TRBJ1-5, with a possible D match to TRBD1 (5 bases). Deletions cut 3 bases from V and 4 bases from J, with 16 bases between. The CDR3 runs to 16 residues. Per the germline V gene, CDR1 is KGHSH and CDR2 is LQKENI.

The chain recombines TRBV6-5 with TRBJ2-7, with TRBD1 matching 8 bases. This CDR3 contains 15 residues. The germline V gene encodes CDR1 MNHEY and CDR2 SVGAGI. Germline trimming cut 0 bases from V and 5 bases from J; bases unmatched to any gene: 6. CDR3 protein: CASSYSIGDRNEQYF. CDR3 nucleotides: TGTGCCAGCAGTTACTCGATTGGGGACAGGAACGAGCAGTACTTC.

This clone was detected only once. The J gene is TRBJ2-1, the V gene TRBV5-1; 10 bases line up with TRBD1. CDR3 length equals 17 residues. Per the germline V gene, CDR1 is SGHRS and CDR2 is YFSETQ. V was pared by 1 base and J by 9 bases, with 13 bases of the junction left unmatched. The CDR3 loop reads CASSLRDVTGTGAEQFF. The CDR3 DNA sequence: TGCGCCAGCAGCTTGAGGGATGTTACCGGGACAGGGGCTGAGCAGTTCTTC.

The chain links TRBV18 to TRBJ1-1, with TRBD1 identical over 9 bases. The CDR3 has 14 amino acids. Trimming at V came to 6 bases and at J to 3 bases, leaving 5 bases not matched to a gene. The germline gives CDR1 KGHSH, CDR2 LQKENI. This CDR3 reads CASSETGGDTEAFF. The CDR3 DNA reads as TGTGCCAGCTCGGAGACAGGGGGAGACACTGAAGCTTTCTTT.